This TCR beta chain was sequenced for a study of T cells after yellow fever vaccination. Study at large: When fractions had low cell numbers, they were prepared with SMART-Seq v4 Ultra Low Input.

The study's findings and limits: The presence of abundant clonotypes contaminating from the bulk population was possible in FACS-sorted repertoires. Clones that expanded after primary vaccination mostly reappeared after the booster (over 95% CD4, 75% to 90% CD8).

This clonotype was recorded many times. The antigen remains unidentified. Trimming left V 5 bases short and J 6 bases short, with 18 bases between. Germline CDR1 MNHEY, CDR2 SVGEGT. The CDR3 has 15 residues. TCR cDNA was made by 5'RACE template switching, adding a universal primer site and UMIs. A single record per CDR3 protein comes from TCRdb applying MiXCR to the 5' RACE reads. The profile shows under 150,000 distinct CDR3 sequences, less than 9.5% of them singletons. The receptor comes from a man aged 25-40 years who received the YFV17D yellow fever vaccine. The rearrangement links TRBV6-2 or TRBV6-3 to TRBJ2-3, with TRBD2 as a possible D gene (5 bases). Specimen: CD4+ T cells sorted from PBMCs, collected 5 days after the yellow fever booster vaccination. The CDR3 sequence is CASSRGIPLGDTQYF. Here the CDR3 DNA reads TGTGCCAGCAGTAGAGGGATACCACTCGGGGATACGCAGTATTTT.